These 17 T cell receptor beta chains share one sample of origin, sequenced in a study of blood T cell repertoires in COVID-19. Profiling relied on immunoSEQ multiplex PCR, and the TCRdb table lists in-frame clones only, not all of them. Altogether approximately 170,000 clones are present, approximately 84% being singletons, with the ten largest covering around 2.7%. Sequenced: peripheral blood. All receptors come from a woman older than 75 with COVID-19, enrolled during active disease.

J is TRBJ1-5 and V is TRBV19; 7 nucleotides line up with TRBD1. The germline V gene encodes CDR1 LNHDA and CDR2 SQIVND (reference sequence). V was pared by 6 bases and J by 3 bases, with 8 bases of the junction left unmatched. This CDR3 is built from 15 residues. The CDR3 region has the DNA TGTGCCAGTAGCAACGACAGGGTTGTCAATCAGCCCCAGCATTTT. Amino acid sequence: CASSNDRVVNQPQHF.

The genes are TRBV2 and TRBJ1-3; 8 positions agree with TRBD1. The CDR3 loop spans 16 amino acids. Trimming removed 6 bases from V and 8 bases from J; junction bases left unmatched: 15. The germline V gene has CDR1 SNHLY and CDR2 FYNNEI. CDR3 loop: CASSLAGDRQKDTIYF. CDR3 nucleotides: TGTGCCAGCAGCCTCGCCGGGGACAGGCAGAAGGACACCATATATTTT.

The chain combines TRBV2 with TRBJ2-1, with D tentatively TRBD1 (7 bases). V lost 6 bases to trimming and J lost 7 bases, with 22 bases between them. CDR1 and CDR2 from the germline V gene are SNHLY and FYNNEI. The CDR3 is 16 residues long. Here the CDR3 reads CASSPHGQGGGNEQFF. As DNA, the CDR3 is TGTGCCAGCAGCCCGCATGGCCAGGGGGGCGGGAATGAGCAGTTCTTC.

The genes are TRBV11-2 and TRBJ2-5, with 10 bases that match TRBD2. The V gene's germline CDR1 is SGHAT and CDR2 FQNNGV. The CDR3 is made up of 15 amino acids. V was pared by 4 bases and J by 5 bases, with 7 bases of the junction left unmatched. The CDR3 spells CASSSQRGGRETQYF. CDR3 DNA: TGTGCCAGCAGCTCTCAGCGGGGGGGCCGTGAGACCCAGTACTTC.

The chain links TRBV18 to TRBJ2-3; the match to TRBD1 covers 7 bases. Unmatched junction bases numbered 12, after V lost 4 bases and J lost 2 bases. The CDR3 has 17 amino acids. The germline V gene has CDR1 KGHSH and CDR2 LQKENI. The CDR3 is CASSLPTWTGSTDTQYF. In DNA form, the CDR3 reads TGTGCCAGCTCACTGCCTACATGGACAGGATCCACAGATACGCAGTATTTT.

This chain uses TRBV6-6 with TRBJ1-1, with a weak D call TRBD1 (6 bases). Trimming removed 4 bases at V and 5 bases at J, with 14 bases between. This CDR3 is 14 amino acids long. Germline V CDR1 and CDR2: MNHNY, SVGAGI (reference sequence). The CDR3 region is CASSFRGQETEAFF. CDR3 coding DNA: TGTGCCAGCAGTTTCAGGGGTCAGGAAACTGAAGCTTTCTTT.

The CDR3 DNA sequence: TGCGCCAGCAGCTCCGTTGGAATGGGCATGAACACTGAAGCTTTCTTT. Its protein is CASSSVGMGMNTEAFF. The chain uses TRBV5-1 and TRBJ1-1, with unresolved D. This CDR3 has 16 residues. Deletions cut 3 bases from V and 0 bases from J, with 15 bases between. The V gene's germline CDR1 is SGHRS and CDR2 YFSETQ.

This rearrangement joins TRBV5-1 to TRBJ1-1, with TRBD1 identical over 9 bases. With V trimmed by 6 bases and J by 8 bases, 11 bases remained unmatched. The CDR3 has 14 amino acids. From germline, CDR1 is SGHRS and CDR2 YFSETQ. The DNA for the CDR3 is TGCGCCAGCAACGTAATAACAGGGGGCGGGGAAGCTTTCTTT. This sequence encodes CASNVITGGGEAFF.

This chain connects TRBV10-3 to TRBJ2-7, with D perhaps matching TRBD1 (5 bases). Germline V gives CDR1 ENHRY, CDR2 SYGVKD. The CDR3 runs to 12 residues. Trimming took 2 bases from V and 6 from J, leaving 8 bases between them. The CDR3 protein is CAISEDSPEQYF. CDR3 bases: TGTGCCATCAGTGAGGACAGTCCCGAGCAGTACTTC.

The chain carries TRBV5-4 and TRBJ2-6; maybe TRBD1 (6 bases). There are 15 residues in the CDR3. Germline V lookup: CDR1 SGHNT, CDR2 YYREEE (reference sequence). V was shortened by 0 bases and J by 4 bases, with 8 bases between the two germline ends. The CDR3 region is CASSLDRAGANVLTF. The CDR3 nucleotides are TGTGCCAGCAGCTTGGACAGGGCCGGGGCCAACGTCCTGACTTTC.

The chain links TRBV9 to TRBJ2-5; D perhaps matches TRBD1 (6 bases). This CDR3 comprises 15 residues. Germline assignment: CDR1 SGDLS and CDR2 YYNGEE. V was pared by 3 bases and J by 2 bases, with 14 bases between. The CDR3 DNA reads as TGTGCCAGCAGCGCCCAGGGGCGGAAACAAGAGACCCAGTACTTC. This codes for CASSAQGRKQETQYF.

In this sample, this clone turned up once. The V and J genes are TRBV19 and TRBJ1-2; possibly TRBD1 for D (6 bases). CDR1 is LNHDA and CDR2 is SQIVND in the germline V gene (reference sequence). V was cut by 5 bases and J by 2 bases, with 15 bases left in between. The CDR3 covers 15 residues. CDR3: CASSAAGGLNYGYTF. Written as DNA, the CDR3 is TGTGCCAGTAGTGCAGCGGGGGGGCTGAACTATGGCTACACCTTC.

This clone was observed a few times. The J gene is TRBJ2-7, the V gene TRBV6-5, with 9 positions matching TRBD1. Trimming at V came to 6 bases and at J to 5 bases, leaving 8 bases not matched to a gene. The CDR3 sequence is 14 residues long. CDR1 and CDR2 from the germline V gene are MNHEY and SVGAGI. CDR3 sequence (DNA): TGTGCCAGCAGGCGACCGGGACAGGGCAACGAGCAGTACTTC. Amino acid sequence: CASRRPGQGNEQYF.

This chain uses TRBV7-9 with TRBJ1-4, with 8 bases lining up with TRBD1. With 3 bases clipped from V and 7 bases from J, the junction kept 7 bases outside the gene matches. The CDR3 length is 15 residues. Germline V gene data show CDR1 as SEHNR and CDR2 as FQNEAQ (reference sequence). The CDR3 protein is CASSLPTGGSEKLFF. In nucleotides, the CDR3 is TGTGCCAGCAGCTTGCCCACAGGGGGGAGTGAAAAACTGTTTTTT.

This chain uses TRBV2 with TRBJ1-1; maybe TRBD1 (6 bases). The length of the CDR3 is 14 residues. With 6 bases removed from V and 0 bases from J, the gap between germline ends came to 11 bases. CDR1 and CDR2 (germline): SNHLY, FYNNEI. In nucleotides, the CDR3 is TGTGCCAGCAGATTAAGGGGGATGAACACTGAAGCTTTCTTT. It specifies CASRLRGMNTEAFF.

The CDR3, as DNA: TGTGCCACCAGTGATCCCGGACAGGGCGGGGAAAAACTGTTTTTT. Translating gives CATSDPGQGGEKLFF. The chain carries TRBV24-1 and TRBJ1-4; 8 bases are shared with TRBD1. From germline, CDR1 is KGHDR and CDR2 SFDVKD. Trimming cost V 3 bases and J 8 bases; bases outside gene matches: 7. This CDR3 has 15 amino acids.

DNA for the CDR3: TGTGCCAGCTCACCTTCGGGAGATAGTACCGGGGAGCTGTTTTTT. Translation: CASSPSGDSTGELFF. The chain employs TRBV18 and TRBJ2-2, with D maybe TRBD2 (6 bases). The CDR3 consists of 15 residues. V was shortened by 3 bases and J by 5 bases, with 13 bases between the two germline ends. Germline CDR1 KGHSH, CDR2 LQKENI.